Sequencing of this TCR beta chain was carried out in a study of blood T cells in healthy people across ages. Study-wide points: Diversity was higher, and naive CD4+ cells more numerous, in long-lived donors than in aged donors. When one million T cells were used, diversity estimates were thought to be underestimates. Reliance upon unsorted PBMCs precluded definitive naive versus antigen-experienced comparison.

Regarding this clonotype: Its antigen is still unknown.

The CDR3 is 13 amino acids. V lost 5 bases, J lost 2 bases, and 7 bases lay in between. CDR1 is SNHLY, CDR2 FYNNEI, per germline. Alongside a J-beta primer mix, a sample-barcoded 5' primer served in a second PCR lasting roughly 7 to 12 cycles. Each cDNA molecule carried a tag from a template-switch adaptor that contained 12 random nucleotides. TCRdb re-derived calls from the 5' RACE reads in MiXCR, one entry per CDR3 protein. The table includes around 1,000,000 distinct CDR3 sequences, around two fifths detected once. The rearrangement joins TRBV2 to TRBJ2-4; D ambiguous. The receptor's source is a man aged 18 to 35 in good health. The sample taken for sequencing was blood. The CDR3 reads CASSPSPKNIQYF. The CDR3 nucleotides are TGTGCCAGCAGTCCCAGCCCCAAAAACATTCAGTACTTC.